Below are 2 T cell receptor beta chains sequenced from a single sample in a study of T cells in Graves' hyperthyroidism and ophthalmopathy (dated by TCRdb to 2018 to 2020). The protocol used for the library was multiplex PCR. The sequencer listed for this sample is Illumina HiSeq 2000. The TCR beta CDR3 regions were amplified from RNA transcripts. For the first round of RT-PCR on the TCR CDR3, the HTBI primer set was used together with the Qiagen OneStep RT-PCR kit. The public reads were reanalyzed by TCRdb: fastp trimming at Q25, MiXCR alignment, in-frame beta chains only. Rows with one shared CDR3 protein collapse into an entry with the most common genes and DNA. This sample holds nearly 600,000 distinct CDR3 sequences; 13% to 15% were observed only once. Roughly 7% of the sample goes to the ten largest clones. The specimen sequenced was blood. The receptor set was obtained from a young woman with Graves' ophthalmopathy.

This clonotype was seen at least ten times. V is TRBV6-2 or TRBV6-3 and J is TRBJ2-3, with 9 bases fitting TRBD2. Germline values: CDR1 MNHEY, CDR2 SVGEGT. The V segment lost 4 bases and the J segment 4 bases; nucleotides outside the gene matches: 9. The CDR3 is made up of 16 amino acids. CDR3 sequence reads: CASSSRSGSMADTQYF. CDR3 nucleotide sequence: TGTGCCAGCAGTTCCCGTAGCGGGAGTATGGCAGATACGCAGTATTTT.

The chain employs TRBV30 and TRBJ1-1, with 7 bases identical to TRBD1. CDR1 and CDR2 from the germline V gene are GTSNPN and SVGIG (reference sequence). Losses at the gene ends were 5 bases for V and 4 bases for J; bases not matched to a gene: 4. CDR3 length equals 12 residues. CDR3 DNA sequence: TGTGCCTGGGATAGACAGGGCACTGAAGCTTTCTTT. Translating gives CAWDRQGTEAFF.